This T cell receptor beta chain was captured by sequencing in a study of tumor-infiltrating lymphocytes in glioblastoma multiforme. The CDR3 sequence is 16 residues long. Germline CDR1 is LGHNA and CDR2 is YNFKEQ. Unmatched junction bases numbered 9, after V lost 4 bases and J lost 0 bases. Multiple V-beta primers and a C-beta primer amplified TCRB from RNA. A C-beta primer primed TCRB cDNA from about 0.49 ug RNA. No unique molecular identifiers were described for these TCRB libraries. TCRdb reanalysed the multiplex PCR reads using MiXCR and keeps one entry per CDR3 protein. The sample contains about 32,000 distinct CDR3 sequences, approximately 60% of which appear only once. This clonotype was seen a single time. Its antigen is undetermined. Study-wide results and caveats: Clone frequencies may be distorted by unequal TCR transcripts per cell.

This receptor was taken from a male donor with glioblastoma. The chain is built from TRBV4-2 and TRBJ2-7; 7 nucleotides agree with TRBD2. Sequenced material: brain tumor tissue. The CDR3 nucleotides read TGTGCCAGCAGCCGCACCGGGACTACAAGCTCCTACGAGCAGTACTTC. Its translation is CASSRTGTTSSYEQYF.